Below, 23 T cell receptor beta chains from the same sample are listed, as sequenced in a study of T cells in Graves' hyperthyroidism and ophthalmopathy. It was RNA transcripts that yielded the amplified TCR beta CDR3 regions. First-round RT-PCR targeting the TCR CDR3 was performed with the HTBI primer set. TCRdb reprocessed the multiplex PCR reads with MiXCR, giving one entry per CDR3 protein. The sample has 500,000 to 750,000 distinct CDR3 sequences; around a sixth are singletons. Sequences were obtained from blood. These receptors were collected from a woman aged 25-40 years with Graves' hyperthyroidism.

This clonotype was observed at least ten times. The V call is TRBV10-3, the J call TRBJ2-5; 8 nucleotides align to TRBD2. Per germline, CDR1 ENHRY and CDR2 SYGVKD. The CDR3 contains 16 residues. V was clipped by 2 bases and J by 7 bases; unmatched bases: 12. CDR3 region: CAISEPGVAGPGTQYF. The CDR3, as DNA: TGTGCCATCAGTGAGCCTGGGGTAGCGGGACCTGGGACCCAGTACTTC.

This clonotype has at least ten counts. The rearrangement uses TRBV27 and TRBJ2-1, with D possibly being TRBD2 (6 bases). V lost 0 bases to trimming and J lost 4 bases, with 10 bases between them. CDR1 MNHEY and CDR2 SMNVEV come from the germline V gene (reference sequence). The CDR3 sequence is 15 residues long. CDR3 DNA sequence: TGTGCCAGCAGTTTATCCGGGAGAGCTTACAATGAGCAGTTCTTC. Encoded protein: CASSLSGRAYNEQFF.

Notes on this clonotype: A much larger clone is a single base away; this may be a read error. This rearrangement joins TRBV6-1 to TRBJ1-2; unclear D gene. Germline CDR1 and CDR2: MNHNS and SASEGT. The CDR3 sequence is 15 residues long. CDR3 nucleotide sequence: TGTGCCAGCGGTGAAAAAGTTGACGGGATCTATGGCTACACCTTC. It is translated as CASGEKVDGIYGYTF.

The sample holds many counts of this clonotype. CDR3 bases: TGTGCCTGGAGTGTAGCGCTGGGAACCTACAATGAGCAGTTCTTC. Translation: CAWSVALGTYNEQFF. This sequence joins TRBV30 and TRBJ2-1; D gene unclear. With 0 bases removed from V and 2 bases from J, the gap between germline ends came to 11 bases. The CDR3 is 15 amino acids. Germline CDR1 is GTSNPN and CDR2 is SVGIG (reference sequence).

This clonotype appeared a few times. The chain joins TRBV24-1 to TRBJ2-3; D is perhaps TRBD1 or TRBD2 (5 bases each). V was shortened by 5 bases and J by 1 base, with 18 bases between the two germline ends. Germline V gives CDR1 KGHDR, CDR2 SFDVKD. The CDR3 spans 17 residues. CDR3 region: CATSGGYGTPGTDTQYF. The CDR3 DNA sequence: TGTGCCACCAGTGGGGGGTACGGGACCCCCGGCACAGATACGCAGTATTTT.

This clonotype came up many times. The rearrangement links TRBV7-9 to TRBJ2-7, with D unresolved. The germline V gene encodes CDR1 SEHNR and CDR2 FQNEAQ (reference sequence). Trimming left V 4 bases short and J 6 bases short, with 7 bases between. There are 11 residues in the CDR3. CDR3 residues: CASSSETEQYF. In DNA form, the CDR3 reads TGTGCCAGCAGCTCCGAGACCGAGCAGTACTTC.

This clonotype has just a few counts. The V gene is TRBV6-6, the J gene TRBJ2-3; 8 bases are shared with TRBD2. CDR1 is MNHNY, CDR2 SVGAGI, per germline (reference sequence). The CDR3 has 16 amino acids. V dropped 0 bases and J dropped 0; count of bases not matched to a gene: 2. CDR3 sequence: CASSYSVAGSTDTQYF. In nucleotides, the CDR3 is TGTGCCAGCAGTTACTCGGTAGCGGGGAGCACAGATACGCAGTATTTT.

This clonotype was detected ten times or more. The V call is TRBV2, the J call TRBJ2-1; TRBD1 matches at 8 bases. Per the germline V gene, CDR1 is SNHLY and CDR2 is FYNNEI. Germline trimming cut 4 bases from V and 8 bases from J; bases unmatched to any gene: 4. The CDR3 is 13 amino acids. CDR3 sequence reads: CASSGTGFDEQFF. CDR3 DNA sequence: TGTGCCAGCAGTGGGACAGGGTTCGATGAGCAGTTCTTC. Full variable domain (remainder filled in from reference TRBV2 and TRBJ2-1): EPEVTQTPSHQVTQMGQEVILRCVPISNHLYFYWYRQILGQKVEFLVSFYNNEISEKSEIFDDQFSVERPDGSNFTLKIRSTKLEDSAMYFCASSGTGFDEQFFGPGTRLTVL.

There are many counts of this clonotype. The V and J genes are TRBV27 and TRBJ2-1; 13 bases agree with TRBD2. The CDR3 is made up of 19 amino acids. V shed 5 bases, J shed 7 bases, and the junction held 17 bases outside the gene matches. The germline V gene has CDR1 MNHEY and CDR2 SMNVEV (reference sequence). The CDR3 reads CASSDLTSGRIHKSNEQFF. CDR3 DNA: TGTGCCAGCAGTGACTTGACTAGCGGGAGGATACACAAGTCGAATGAGCAGTTCTTC.

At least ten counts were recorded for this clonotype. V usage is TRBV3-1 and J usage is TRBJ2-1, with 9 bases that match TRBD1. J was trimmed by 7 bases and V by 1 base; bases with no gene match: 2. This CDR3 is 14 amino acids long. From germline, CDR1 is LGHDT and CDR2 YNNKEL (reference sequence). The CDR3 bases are TGTGCCAGCAGCCAAGCCGGGACAGGGAATGAGCAGTTCTTC. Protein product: CASSQAGTGNEQFF.

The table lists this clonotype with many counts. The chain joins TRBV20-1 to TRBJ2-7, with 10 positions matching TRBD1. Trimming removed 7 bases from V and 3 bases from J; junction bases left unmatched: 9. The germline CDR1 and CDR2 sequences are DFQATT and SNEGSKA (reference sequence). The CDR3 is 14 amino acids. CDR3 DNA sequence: TGCAGTGTTTTCGAGGACAGGGGGTTCTACGAGCAGTACTTC. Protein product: CSVFEDRGFYEQYF.

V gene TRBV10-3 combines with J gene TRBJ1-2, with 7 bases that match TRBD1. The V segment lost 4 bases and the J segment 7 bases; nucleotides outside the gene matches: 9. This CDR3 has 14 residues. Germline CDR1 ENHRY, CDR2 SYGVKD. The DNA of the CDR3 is TGTGCCATCAGTGCTGACAGGGAATTTGGTGGCTACACCTTC. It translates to CAISADREFGGYTF.

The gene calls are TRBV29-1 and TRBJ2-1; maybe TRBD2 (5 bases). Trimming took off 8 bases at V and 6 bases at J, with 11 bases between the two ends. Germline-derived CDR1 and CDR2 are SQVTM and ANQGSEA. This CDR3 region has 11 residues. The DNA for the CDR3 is TGCAGCTCAATAGCGTCCAATGAGCAGTTCTTC. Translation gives CSSIASNEQFF.

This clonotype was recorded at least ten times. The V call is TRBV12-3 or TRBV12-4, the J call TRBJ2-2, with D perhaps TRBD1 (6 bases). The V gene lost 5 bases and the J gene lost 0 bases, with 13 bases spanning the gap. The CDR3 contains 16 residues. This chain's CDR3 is CASSRQAATNTGELFF. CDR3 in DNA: TGTGCCAGCAGTCGACAGGCTGCAACGAACACCGGGGAGCTGTTTTTT.

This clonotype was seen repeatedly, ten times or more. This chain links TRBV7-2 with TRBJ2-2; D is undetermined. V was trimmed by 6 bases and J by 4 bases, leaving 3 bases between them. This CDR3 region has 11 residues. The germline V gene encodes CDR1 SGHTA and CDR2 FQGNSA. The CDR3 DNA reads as TGTGCCAGCAGATTCACCGGGGAGCTGTTTTTT. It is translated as CASRFTGELFF.

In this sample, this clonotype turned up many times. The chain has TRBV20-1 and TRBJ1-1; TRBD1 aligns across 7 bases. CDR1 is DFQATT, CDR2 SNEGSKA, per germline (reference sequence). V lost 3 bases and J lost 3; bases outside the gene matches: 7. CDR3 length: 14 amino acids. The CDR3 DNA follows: TGCAGTGCTAGGGGGGGACAGTTGGACACTGAAGCTTTCTTT. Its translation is CSARGGQLDTEAFF.

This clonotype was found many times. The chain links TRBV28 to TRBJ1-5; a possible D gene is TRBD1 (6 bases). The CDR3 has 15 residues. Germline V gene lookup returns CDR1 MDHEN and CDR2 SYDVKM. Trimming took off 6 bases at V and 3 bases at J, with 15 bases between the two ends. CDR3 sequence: CASRKQGLVNQPQHF. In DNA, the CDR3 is TGTGCCAGCAGGAAACAGGGATTAGTCAATCAGCCCCAGCATTTT.

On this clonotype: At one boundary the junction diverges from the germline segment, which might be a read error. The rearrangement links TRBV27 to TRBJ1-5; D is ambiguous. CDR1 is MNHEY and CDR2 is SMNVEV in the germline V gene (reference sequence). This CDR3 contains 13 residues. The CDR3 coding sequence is TGTGCCAGCAGTTTAGACCGCAATCAGCCCCGGCATTTT. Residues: CASSLDRNQPRHF.

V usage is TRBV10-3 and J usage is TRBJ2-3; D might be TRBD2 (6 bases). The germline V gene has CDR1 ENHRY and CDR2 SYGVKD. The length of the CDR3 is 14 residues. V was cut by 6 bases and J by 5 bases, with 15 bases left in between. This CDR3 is CAIREGLSGDTQYF. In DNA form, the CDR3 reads TGTGCCATCAGAGAGGGACTCTCGGGAGATACGCAGTATTTT.

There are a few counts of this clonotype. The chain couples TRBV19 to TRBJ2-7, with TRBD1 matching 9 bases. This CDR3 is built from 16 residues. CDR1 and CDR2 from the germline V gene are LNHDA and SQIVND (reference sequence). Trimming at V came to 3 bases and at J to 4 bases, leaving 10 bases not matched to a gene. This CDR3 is CASSMAPGQGIYEQYF. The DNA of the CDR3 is TGTGCCAGTAGTATGGCCCCGGGACAGGGAATATACGAGCAGTACTTC.

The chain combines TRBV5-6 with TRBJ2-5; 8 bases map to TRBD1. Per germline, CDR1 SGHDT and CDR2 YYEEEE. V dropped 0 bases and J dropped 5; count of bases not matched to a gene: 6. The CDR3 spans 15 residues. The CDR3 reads CASSLVQGAVETQYF. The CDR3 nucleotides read TGTGCCAGCAGCTTGGTGCAGGGGGCGGTGGAGACCCAGTACTTC. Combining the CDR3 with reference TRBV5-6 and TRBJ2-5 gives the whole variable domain DAGVTQSPTHLIKTRGQQVTLRCSPKSGHDTVSWYQQALGQGPQFIFQYYEEEERQRGNFPDRFSGHQFPNYSSELNVNALLLGDSALYLCASSLVQGAVETQYFGPGTRLLVL.

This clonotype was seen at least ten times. The CDR3 loop reads CASSAGRLRDTGELFF. Written as DNA, the CDR3 is TGTGCCAGCAGTGCAGGACGACTGCGTGACACCGGGGAGCTGTTTTTT. V usage is TRBV28 and J usage is TRBJ2-2; D gene uncertain. Germline V gene data show CDR1 as MDHEN and CDR2 as SYDVKM. The germline V and J ends were trimmed by 5 bases and 3 bases, with 16 bases remaining between them. This CDR3 comprises 16 residues.

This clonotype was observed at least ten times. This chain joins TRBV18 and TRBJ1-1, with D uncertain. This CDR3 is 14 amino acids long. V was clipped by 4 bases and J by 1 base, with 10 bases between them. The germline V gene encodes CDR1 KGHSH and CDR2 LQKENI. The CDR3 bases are TGTGCCAGCTCACAATCCCAGGAGAACACTGAAGCTTTCTTT. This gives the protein CASSQSQENTEAFF.